The following is a T cell receptor beta chain sequence with its context. Sequencing was performed with immunoSEQ multiplex PCR; in TCRdb, only in-frame clones are kept and a portion is missing. The repertoire has hundreds of thousands of clones, roughly 86% of them found once; the top ten carry more than 0.009%. The data are from a study of shared T cell receptors in the human thymus. These data also featured in a second study, about human thymus T cells.

Material: thymocytes. The source is a boy in the first two years of life with a congenital heart defect.

The CDR3 spells CASSREQRAKNIQYF. CDR3 DNA sequence: TGCGCCAGCAGCCGGGAGCAGCGAGCCAAAAACATTCAGTACTTC. This chain connects TRBV4-3 to TRBJ2-4; TRBD2 might be the D (5 bases). Germline CDR1 is LGHNA and CDR2 is YSLEER. The CDR3 consists of 15 residues. Trimming pared 4 bases from V and 0 bases from J, leaving 10 bases between.